Included here is one T cell receptor beta chain sequence, with context. Antigen specificity is unknown. This sample is drawn from a study of cytomegalovirus exposure and HLA in healthy donors. Findings and caveats of the study: In an earlier analysis, about 87% or about 30%: the productive usage of most TCR beta V segments. CMV antigen specificity was confirmed in vitro for a few CMV-associated chains. Using the classifier, cytomegalovirus status was reportedly diagnosed with high specificity and sensitivity.

Primers: 60 Vbeta forward and 13 Jbeta reverse. The table came from immunoSEQ multiplex PCR; TCRdb's copy has only in-frame clones and leaves some out. The table lists 90,000 to 150,000 clones, around 80% of them singletons. Material: PBMCs. The clonotype was recovered from a female donor in good health and CMV-seronegative.

CDR3 DNA sequence: TGTGCCAGCAGCTCCCGGACAGCCTCCTACGAGCAGTACTTC. As protein: CASSSRTASYEQYF. The rearrangement uses TRBV11-2 and TRBJ2-7, with a weak D call TRBD1 (6 bases). This CDR3 contains 14 residues. V shed 4 bases and J shed 0 bases, with 10 bases lying between them. Per the germline V gene, CDR1 is SGHAT and CDR2 is FQNNGV.